This entry is about one TCR beta chain. These data belong to a study of blood T cell repertoires in COVID-19. As for the study in general: Both acute and convalescent COVID-19 samples were obtained from the United States, Italy and Spain. PBMCs, B-cell-depleted T cells, or T cells were the source of the cDNA or gDNA that made up the material.

Authors' methods: Amplification of reference gene primers provided the estimated nucleated cell counts. Generated by immunoSEQ multiplex PCR, the TCRdb table keeps only in-frame clones and is missing some. The V and J calls and clone size are taken from that table; D and trimming were inferred from the DNA. The sample carries about 240,000 clones, roughly 86% recorded once. The CDR3 is 16 amino acids. The V end was cut by 0 bases, the J end by 1 base, with 11 bases between. Germline assignment: CDR1 MGHDK and CDR2 SYGVNS. What was sequenced was peripheral blood. The rearrangement joins TRBV25-1 to TRBJ2-3; a weak D match, TRBD1 (6 bases). The origin of this receptor is a young woman with acute or convalescent COVID-19. CDR3 residues: CASSEYGRGGTDTQYF. The CDR3 nucleotides are TGTGCCAGCAGTGAATACGGCAGGGGAGGCACAGATACGCAGTATTTT. Drawing the rest from reference TRBV25-1 and TRBJ2-3, the complete variable domain is EADIYQTPRYLVIGTGKKITLECSQTMGHDKMYWYQQDPGMELHLIHYSYGVNSTEKGDLSSESTVSRIRTEHFPLTLESARPSHTSQYLCASSEYGRGGTDTQYFGPGTRLTVL.